The rows below give T cell receptor beta chains drawn from one sample of a study of blood T cell repertoires in COVID-19. The method was immunoSEQ multiplex PCR; TCRdb's version includes in-frame clones alone and lacks a portion of them. This table holds roughly 70,000 clones, 70% to 90% found once. Sequenced material: peripheral blood. All receptors derive from a human donor in a cohort sampled during active COVID-19. Each CDR3 is given with its conserved first and last residue. Each record gives: J gene, D gene, V gene, clone size, CDR3 DNA, CDR3 protein. A D gene is named only where the DNA matches it firmly. Clone size, where shown, is once, few, many, or a class for clones that have expanded.

j_call: TRBJ2-5; d_call: .; v_call: TRBV3-1/TRBV3-2; clone_size: .; cdr3_nt: TGTGCCAGCAGCCAAGCCGCGGAGACCCAGTACTTC; cdr3_aa: CASSQAAETQYF
j_call: TRBJ2-3; d_call: TRBD1; v_call: TRBV11-2; clone_size: .; cdr3_nt: TGTGCCAGCAGACCAGGACAGGGGGGAGATACGCAGTATTTT; cdr3_aa: CASRPGQGGDTQYF
j_call: TRBJ1-2; d_call: TRBD1; v_call: TRBV7-9; clone_size: .; cdr3_nt: TGTGCCAGCAGCTCCCAAACTTCGACAGGGTCTCCTATGGCTAACACCTTC; cdr3_aa: CASSSQTSTGSPMANTF
j_call: TRBJ2-6; d_call: .; v_call: TRBV18; clone_size: .; cdr3_nt: TGTGCCAGCTCACCACCCGGCACTAGCTCTGGGGCCAACGTCCTGACTTTC; cdr3_aa: CASSPPGTSSGANVLTF
j_call: TRBJ1-1; d_call: .; v_call: TRBV27; clone_size: once; cdr3_nt: TGTGCCAGCAGACTCGGGGGAGGGACTGAAGCTTTCTTT; cdr3_aa: CASRLGGGTEAFF
j_call: TRBJ2-1; d_call: TRBD2; v_call: TRBV7-9; clone_size: .; cdr3_nt: TGTGCCAGCAGCTTAGGGGCGGGAGGATGGAATGAGCAGTTCTTC; cdr3_aa: CASSLGAGGWNEQFF
j_call: TRBJ2-1; d_call: TRBD2; v_call: TRBV2; clone_size: .; cdr3_nt: TGTGCCAGCAGTCGGACTAGCGGGACCCCGGCGGAGCAGTTCTTC; cdr3_aa: CASSRTSGTPAEQFF
j_call: TRBJ2-2; d_call: .; v_call: TRBV18; clone_size: .; cdr3_nt: TGTGCCAGCTCACCTAGGACTACCTCGAACACCGGGGAGCTGTTTTTT; cdr3_aa: CASSPRTTSNTGELFF
j_call: TRBJ2-2; d_call: .; v_call: TRBV12-3/TRBV12-4; clone_size: many; cdr3_nt: TGTGCCTGCGGGGCCGGGGAGCTGTTTTTT; cdr3_aa: CACGAGELFF
j_call: TRBJ1-5; d_call: .; v_call: TRBV19; clone_size: .; cdr3_nt: TGTGCCAGTAGTAAACAGGGCCGGGATACGCCCCAGCATTTT; cdr3_aa: CASSKQGRDTPQHF
j_call: TRBJ1-4; d_call: .; v_call: TRBV20-1; clone_size: .; cdr3_nt: TGCAGTGCTTCGGAGGGGGAAAAACTGTTTTTT; cdr3_aa: CSASEGEKLFF
j_call: TRBJ2-6; d_call: TRBD2; v_call: TRBV9; clone_size: .; cdr3_nt: TGTGCCAGCAGCCCCAGGGTAGCGGGAGTTTATGGGGCCAACGTCCTGACTTTC; cdr3_aa: CASSPRVAGVYGANVLTF
j_call: TRBJ2-1; d_call: TRBD2; v_call: TRBV5-1; clone_size: once; cdr3_nt: TGCGCCAGCAGCTTGTTAAGCGGGAGGGCCTTTGTGCAGTTCTTC; cdr3_aa: CASSLLSGRAFVQFF
j_call: TRBJ1-4; d_call: .; v_call: TRBV2; clone_size: .; cdr3_nt: TGTGCCAGCAGGCGGGGGGGTACTTCTGAAAAACTGTTTTTT; cdr3_aa: CASRRGGTSEKLFF
j_call: TRBJ1-2; d_call: TRBD1; v_call: TRBV24-1; clone_size: .; cdr3_nt: TGTGCCACCAGTGACGGCAGGGGGCTCTATGGCTACACCTTC; cdr3_aa: CATSDGRGLYGYTF
j_call: TRBJ2-1; d_call: TRBD1; v_call: TRBV9; clone_size: few; cdr3_nt: TGTGCCAGCAGCCCCCGGGGGACAGGGGGTAGGCGGGCCGACTACGGCAATGAGCAGTTCTTC; cdr3_aa: CASSPRGTGGRRADYGNEQFF
j_call: TRBJ2-5; d_call: TRBD2; v_call: TRBV2; clone_size: .; cdr3_nt: TGTGCCAGCAGCCCCAGACTAGCGGAAGAGACCCAGTACTTC; cdr3_aa: CASSPRLAEETQYF
j_call: TRBJ2-5; d_call: .; v_call: TRBV19; clone_size: .; cdr3_nt: TGTGCCAGTAGTATAGATGGACAGACCAGCGGGGCCCAGTACTTC; cdr3_aa: CASSIDGQTSGAQYF
j_call: TRBJ2-5; d_call: TRBD2; v_call: TRBV6-1; clone_size: .; cdr3_nt: TGTGCCAGCAGTGAGGCGGGAGTCCCAGAGACCCAGTACTTC; cdr3_aa: CASSEAGVPETQYF
j_call: TRBJ2-3; d_call: .; v_call: TRBV30; clone_size: .; cdr3_nt: TGTGCCTGGAGTGTACTCGGGGCAGGGGGGAGCACAGATACGCAGTATTTT; cdr3_aa: CAWSVLGAGGSTDTQYF
j_call: TRBJ2-1; d_call: TRBD2; v_call: TRBV15; clone_size: few; cdr3_nt: TGTGCCACCAGCACGGGACTAGCGGGCCTGTATCCGCAGTTCTTC; cdr3_aa: CATSTGLAGLYPQFF
j_call: TRBJ2-2; d_call: .; v_call: TRBV9; clone_size: .; cdr3_nt: TGTGCCAGCAGCGTAACTAGCACCGGGGAGCTGTTTTTT; cdr3_aa: CASSVTSTGELFF
j_call: TRBJ1-5; d_call: TRBD1; v_call: TRBV28; clone_size: .; cdr3_nt: TGTGCCAGCGAGAAGCCACTGGGACAGGGGTATTTT; cdr3_aa: CASEKPLGQGYF
j_call: TRBJ1-2; d_call: .; v_call: TRBV10-3; clone_size: .; cdr3_nt: TGTGCCATCAGTGAGTCCTCGGGGTCCTATGGCTACACCTTC; cdr3_aa: CAISESSGSYGYTF
j_call: TRBJ1-5; d_call: .; v_call: TRBV28; clone_size: .; cdr3_nt: TGTGCCAGCACCCCGTGGGGAGGCCCTAATCAGCCCCAGCATTTT; cdr3_aa: CASTPWGGPNQPQHF
j_call: TRBJ2-7; d_call: .; v_call: TRBV11-2; clone_size: once; cdr3_nt: TGTGCCAGCAGCCAGTCCGGGTACGAGCAGTACTTC; cdr3_aa: CASSQSGYEQYF
j_call: TRBJ2-4; d_call: .; v_call: TRBV5-1; clone_size: .; cdr3_nt: TGCGCCAGCAGCCCTCTGCCCCCCAGGTCGATACAACTAGCCAAAAACATTCAGTACTTC; cdr3_aa: CASSPLPPRSIQLAKNIQYF
j_call: TRBJ2-2; d_call: .; v_call: TRBV6-5; clone_size: .; cdr3_nt: TGTGCCAGCAATCTAGTAGACCGCGGGGAGCTGTTTTTT; cdr3_aa: CASNLVDRGELFF
j_call: TRBJ1-1; d_call: .; v_call: TRBV11-3; clone_size: once; cdr3_nt: TGTGCCAGCAGCCGGGTTGGTGGTCCCAACACTGAAGCTTTCTTT; cdr3_aa: CASSRVGGPNTEAFF
j_call: TRBJ2-3; d_call: TRBD2; v_call: TRBV12-5; clone_size: .; cdr3_nt: TGTGCTAGTGGTCTAGGACTAGCGGGAGAAACAGATACGCAGTATTTT; cdr3_aa: CASGLGLAGETDTQYF
j_call: TRBJ1-3; d_call: .; v_call: TRBV28; clone_size: .; cdr3_nt: TGTGCCAGCAGTCTTACGTCAGGGGCGGAAGGGGCCATATATTTT; cdr3_aa: CASSLTSGAEGAIYF
j_call: TRBJ1-5; d_call: .; v_call: TRBV28; clone_size: .; cdr3_nt: TGTGCCAGTCAGGTTAGCAATCAGCCCCAGCATTTT; cdr3_aa: CASQVSNQPQHF
j_call: TRBJ1-4; d_call: .; v_call: TRBV4-2; clone_size: .; cdr3_nt: TGTGCCAGCAGCCAAGCCCCCGGGGGGAGGCAAAAACTGTTTTTT; cdr3_aa: CASSQAPGGRQKLFF
j_call: TRBJ2-5; d_call: TRBD2; v_call: TRBV19; clone_size: .; cdr3_nt: TGTGCCAGTAGTATGGGCAGGGTCTGGGGGAGGGCCGGCGCAGAGACCCAGTACTTC; cdr3_aa: CASSMGRVWGRAGAETQYF
j_call: TRBJ2-5; d_call: TRBD2; v_call: TRBV15; clone_size: .; cdr3_nt: TGTGCCACCAGTCCGGCGGGAGAAGAGACCCAGTACTTC; cdr3_aa: CATSPAGEETQYF
j_call: TRBJ2-7; d_call: .; v_call: TRBV7-9; clone_size: .; cdr3_nt: TGTGCCAGCAGAGCAGGCTCACCCTACGAGCAGTACTTC; cdr3_aa: CASRAGSPYEQYF
j_call: TRBJ2-2; d_call: TRBD2; v_call: TRBV5-1; clone_size: few; cdr3_nt: TGCGCCAGCAGCTTGGTACTAGCGACGGGGGAGCTGTTTTTT; cdr3_aa: CASSLVLATGELFF
j_call: TRBJ1-2; d_call: .; v_call: TRBV6-1; clone_size: .; cdr3_nt: TGTGCCAGCAGTGAATTTGGGTCAGGGGCGTATGGCTACACCTTC; cdr3_aa: CASSEFGSGAYGYTF
j_call: TRBJ2-7; d_call: .; v_call: TRBV10-3; clone_size: .; cdr3_nt: TGTGCCATCGGAAGCGGTTACGAGCAGTACTTC; cdr3_aa: CAIGSGYEQYF
j_call: TRBJ1-1; d_call: TRBD1; v_call: TRBV6-1; clone_size: .; cdr3_nt: TGTGCCAGCAGTGAAAGGGGTACAGGGGGCGCGAGAGTCTTT; cdr3_aa: CASSERGTGGARVF